The 31 T cell receptor beta chains below come from one sample, sequenced in a study of identical twins. TCRdb passed the 5' RACE reads through MiXCR, listing each CDR3 protein once. This sample has approximately 690,000 distinct CDR3 sequences, with roughly 6% found just once. Sequencing was performed on naive T cells sorted from blood. The receptors originated from a man aged 18 to 29 in good health.

This clonotype occurred a few times. The chain has TRBV7-9 and TRBJ2-3, with TRBD2 matching over 14 bases. CDR1 and CDR2 from the germline V gene are SEHNR and FQNEAQ (reference sequence). The CDR3 is 17 residues long. The junction had 12 bases not matched to a gene; V was cut back by 5 bases and J by 8 bases. The CDR3 spells CASSPIPGTSGSSTQYF. In nucleotides, the CDR3 is TGTGCCAGCAGCCCGATACCCGGGACTAGCGGGAGCTCTACGCAGTATTTT.

As for this clonotype: Lacking the conserved final phenylalanine or tryptophan, this CDR3 likely reflects a read error. The chain carries TRBV10-3 and TRBJ2-1; 14 positions match TRBD2. The trim removed 9 bases at V and 9 bases at J, leaving 10 bases unmatched. Germline CDR1 reads ENHRY; CDR2 reads SYGVKD. The CDR3 is 15 residues long. The CDR3 reads CAISTSTSGRGEQFS. Here the CDR3 DNA reads TGTGCCATTTCAACCTCGACTAGCGGGAGGGGTGAGCAGTTCTCC.

This clonotype has at least ten counts. The gene calls are TRBV10-3 and TRBJ2-1; 12 bases line up with TRBD2. CDR1 is ENHRY and CDR2 is SYGVKD in the germline V gene. J gave up 8 bases and V 0 bases, and 8 bases lay outside the gene matches. CDR3 length: 17 amino acids. CDR3 nucleotide sequence: TGTGCCATCAGTGAGTCCCAACTAGCGGGAGGTGGCGATGAGCAGTTCTTC. It codes for CAISESQLAGGGDEQFF.

This chain links TRBV5-1 with TRBJ2-7, with D possibly matching TRBD2 (5 bases). CDR1 is SGHRS, CDR2 YFSETQ, per germline. Between the trimmed V and J ends, which lost 0 bases and 6 bases, there was a span of 10 bases. The CDR3 has 13 residues. DNA of the CDR3: TGCGCCAGCAGCTTGGCCTACGGAGGCGAGCAGTACGTC. Translation gives CASSLAYGGEQYV.

The CDR3 sequence is CASSHPWTTYNEQFF. As DNA, the CDR3 is TGTGCCAGCAGCCACCCGTGGACAACCTACAATGAGCAGTTCTTC. V gene TRBV3-1 combines with J gene TRBJ2-1; D is perhaps TRBD1 (5 bases). V gave up 3 bases and J gave up 2 bases, with 11 bases separating them. CDR1 and CDR2 (germline): LGHDT, YNNKEL (reference sequence). The CDR3 covers 15 residues.

This clonotype was counted a few times. This chain uses TRBV7-2 with TRBJ2-1; TRBD2 agrees at 9 bases. Trimming at V came to 4 bases and at J to 8 bases, leaving 12 bases not matched to a gene. CDR1 is SGHTA, CDR2 FQGNSA, per germline. The CDR3 length is 16 residues. The CDR3 sequence is CASSSQGLANIYEQFF. CDR3 coding DNA: TGTGCCAGCAGCTCACAGGGACTAGCTAACATTTATGAGCAGTTCTTC.

V is TRBV12-3 or TRBV12-4 and J is TRBJ2-6; tentatively, D is TRBD1 (6 bases). The CDR3 is made up of 17 amino acids. V was trimmed by 5 bases and J by 4 bases, leaving 18 bases between them. DNA for the CDR3: TGTGCCAGCAGTATACCCCAGGGGTTACGCGGGGCCAACGTCCTGACTTTC. Translating gives CASSIPQGLRGANVLTF.

The chain has TRBV20-1 and TRBJ2-1; 7 bases map to TRBD2. This CDR3 comprises 11 residues. The germline CDR1 and CDR2 sequences are DFQATT and SNEGSKA (reference sequence). The CDR3 spells CATPAGNEQFF. The CDR3 nucleotides are TGCGCTACACCAGCGGGGAATGAGCAGTTCTTC.

A few counts support this clonotype. The chain links TRBV7-7 to TRBJ2-5, with 9 bases that match TRBD2. V was clipped by 10 bases and J by 5 bases; unmatched bases: 11. Germline V gene data show CDR1 as SSHAT and CDR2 as FNYEAQ (reference sequence). The CDR3 sequence is 14 residues long. CDR3 in amino acids: CAIGLAGAVETQYF. The CDR3 bases are TGTGCCATAGGATTAGCGGGAGCGGTTGAGACCCAGTACTTC.

This clonotype was recorded a few times. The J gene is TRBJ2-2, the V gene TRBV12-3 or TRBV12-4; 10 bases map to TRBD1. CDR3 length: 16 residues. The V gene end was trimmed by 8 bases and the J gene end by 6 bases; junction bases not matched to a gene: 12. CDR3 region: CASAPGDRGSSGELFF. CDR3 DNA: TGTGCCAGCGCCCCAGGGGACAGGGGTTCCTCCGGGGAGCTGTTTTTT.

Many counts were recorded for this clonotype. The chain recombines TRBV5-1 with TRBJ1-1; D is perhaps TRBD1 (5 bases). The CDR3 is 14 amino acids. Germline CDR1 reads SGHRS; CDR2 reads YFSETQ. Trimming cost V 0 bases and J 5 bases, with 11 bases left between them. The CDR3 sequence: CASSLAGLSTEAFF. CDR3 DNA: TGCGCCAGCAGCTTGGCGGGACTGTCGACTGAAGCTTTCTTT.

This clonotype appeared many times. The CDR3 DNA reads TGTGCCAGCAGCTTAGGTCTAAGGAGGATAACGCAGTATTTT. Residues: CASSLGLRRITQYF. This chain links TRBV11-2 with TRBJ2-3, with D perhaps matching TRBD2 (5 bases). Germline V lookup: CDR1 SGHAT, CDR2 FQNNGV. This CDR3 is built from 14 residues. V lost 1 base and J lost 9, with 14 bases in between. Supplemented by reference TRBV11-2 and TRBJ2-3, the full variable domain reads EAGVAQSPRYKIIEKRQSVAFWCNPISGHATLYWYQQILGQGPKLLIQFQNNGVVDDSQLPKDRFSAERLKGVDSTLKIQPAKLEDSAVYLCASSLGLRRITQYFGPGTRLTVL.

The V and J genes are TRBV10-2 and TRBJ2-2; TRBD2 agrees at 7 bases. CDR1 WSHSY and CDR2 SAAADI come from the germline V gene. The CDR3 totals 14 residues. V was pared by 11 bases and J by 4 bases, with 10 bases of the junction left unmatched. The CDR3 bases are TGCGCCGCCCTTGCAGCGGGACTCACCGGGGAGCTGTTTTTT. It codes for CAALAAGLTGELFF.

This clonotype has a count of ten or more. This chain connects TRBV29-1 to TRBJ2-7; D might be TRBD1 (5 bases). The CDR3 has 12 residues. The V end lost 4 bases, the J end lost 0 bases, and 7 bases lay between the germline ends. The V gene's germline CDR1 is SQVTM and CDR2 ANQGSEA. The CDR3 DNA reads as TGCAGCGTTGTTGACAGCTCCTACGAGCAGTACTTC. Amino acid sequence: CSVVDSSYEQYF.

The sample holds a few counts of this clonotype. This chain uses TRBV4-1 with TRBJ2-1; maybe TRBD2 (6 bases). The length of the CDR3 is 17 residues. Trimming took off 0 bases at V and 8 bases at J, with 20 bases between the two ends. Germline CDR1 and CDR2: MGHRA and YSYEKL. The CDR3 region is CASSQDRSSDVLDEQFF. The CDR3, as DNA: TGCGCCAGCAGCCAAGATCGGTCTAGCGATGTTCTCGATGAGCAGTTCTTC.

This clonotype was seen ten or more times. The CDR3 spells CSARRPKMEATNTGELFF. DNA for the CDR3: TGCAGTGCTAGAAGACCAAAGATGGAAGCTACGAACACCGGGGAGCTGTTTTTT. The chain has TRBV20-1 and TRBJ2-2; D gene unclear. The CDR3 is 18 amino acids. V gave up 2 bases and J gave up 0 bases, with 19 bases separating them. The germline CDR1 and CDR2 sequences are DFQATT and SNEGSKA (reference sequence).

The chain employs TRBV20-1 and TRBJ2-2; 9 bases are a match to TRBD2. The CDR3 consists of 14 residues. V trimming: 8 bases; J trimming: 5 bases; junction bases outside the gene matches: 9. Germline-derived CDR1 and CDR2 are DFQATT and SNEGSKA (reference sequence). CDR3 protein: CSIYSGRGTGELFF. The CDR3 nucleotides are TGCAGTATCTATAGCGGGAGAGGGACCGGGGAGCTGTTTTTT.

This clonotype was counted ten times or more. The rearrangement links TRBV12-3 or TRBV12-4 to TRBJ2-1, with a weak D call TRBD1 (6 bases). Trimming stripped 7 bases from V and 8 bases from J, with 9 bases between. The CDR3 sequence is 11 residues long. CDR3 sequence reads: CASKKGDEQFF. For the CDR3, the DNA is TGTGCCAGCAAGAAGGGGGATGAGCAGTTCTTC.

In its sample, this clonotype was seen a few times. The chain carries TRBV28 and TRBJ2-5; D not certain. Trimming removed 2 bases at V and 5 bases at J, with 15 bases between. CDR3 size: 15 residues. CDR1 is MDHEN and CDR2 is SYDVKM in the germline V gene. In DNA form, the CDR3 reads TGTGCCAGCAGTTTAGGTAGTCTGGGTGGTGAGACCCAGTACTTC. It is translated as CASSLGSLGGETQYF.

This clonotype was counted many times. The chain employs TRBV29-1 and TRBJ1-3, with 7 bases that match TRBD1. CDR3 length equals 15 residues. Trimming at V came to 6 bases and at J to 2 bases, leaving 10 bases not matched to a gene. Germline lookup yields CDR1 SQVTM and CDR2 ANQGSEA. CDR3 DNA: TGCAGCGTGGCCGGGAGACAGGGTGCTGGAAACACCATATATTTT. Its translation is CSVAGRQGAGNTIYF.

This clonotype was observed at least ten times. This chain uses TRBV15 with TRBJ2-3, with D maybe TRBD2 (6 bases). Per the germline V gene, CDR1 is LNHNV and CDR2 is YYDKDF (reference sequence). The CDR3 covers 13 residues. V was trimmed by 8 bases and J by 1 base, leaving 10 bases between them. The CDR3 DNA reads as TGTGCCACCGATAGCGGACGCACAGATACGCAGTATTTT. It specifies CATDSGRTDTQYF. The variable domain in full, with the rest retrieved from reference TRBV15 and TRBJ2-3, is DAMVIQNPRYQVTQFGKPVTLSCSQTLNHNVMYWYQQKSSQAPKLLFHYYDKDFNNEADTPDNFQSRRPNTSFCFLDIRSPGLGDTAMYLCATDSGRTDTQYFGPGTRLTVL.

V gene TRBV11-3 combines with J gene TRBJ2-2; D may match TRBD1 or TRBD2 (6 bases each). The V gene's germline CDR1 is SGHNT and CDR2 YENEEA. Trimming removed 4 bases from V and 6 bases from J, with 12 bases in between. The CDR3 runs to 14 residues. This chain's CDR3 is CASSWGAKAGELFF. CDR3 sequence (DNA): TGTGCCAGCAGCTGGGGGGCAAAGGCCGGGGAGCTGTTTTTT.

J is TRBJ2-7 and V is TRBV20-1; TRBD1 matches at 9 bases. The CDR3 totals 14 residues. Germline V lookup: CDR1 DFQATT, CDR2 SNEGSKA (reference sequence). Trimming removed 2 bases from V and 5 bases from J; junction bases left unmatched: 7. As DNA, the CDR3 is TGCAGTGCTAGAAGGGGACAGGGAGTCCACGAGCAGTACTTC. Its translation is CSARRGQGVHEQYF.

A few counts support this clonotype. The chain links TRBV6-5 to TRBJ2-1, with D maybe TRBD2 (5 bases). V lost 2 bases, J lost 0 bases, and 14 bases lay in between. CDR1 is MNHEY, CDR2 SVGAGI, per germline. The CDR3 is made up of 17 amino acids. The CDR3 spells CASSYRGLTSSYNEQFF. The CDR3 DNA reads as TGTGCCAGCAGTTACCGCGGACTCACGAGCTCCTACAATGAGCAGTTCTTC.

This clonotype was counted ten times or more. The chain joins TRBV6-2 or TRBV6-3 to TRBJ1-2; D gene unclear. Trimming took off 5 bases at V and 5 bases at J, with 9 bases between the two ends. The CDR3 spans 12 residues. Germline V gene lookup returns CDR1 MNHEY and CDR2 SVGEGT. CDR3 nucleotides: TGTGCCAGCAGTCCTACAACGTATGGCTACACCTTC. Protein product: CASSPTTYGYTF.

This clonotype was recorded at least ten times. The chain recombines TRBV11-2 with TRBJ2-4; 9 nucleotides line up with TRBD2. The CDR3 runs to 16 residues. Germline CDR1 and CDR2: SGHAT and FQNNGV. The V gene end was trimmed by 0 bases and the J gene end by 8 bases; junction bases not matched to a gene: 8. This CDR3 is CASSLDLVAGVDIQYF. Here the CDR3 DNA reads TGTGCCAGCAGCTTAGATCTGGTAGCGGGAGTGGACATTCAGTACTTC.

In its sample, this clonotype was seen many times. The chain recombines TRBV20-1 with TRBJ2-5, with a possible D match to TRBD2 (6 bases). V was cut by 2 bases and J by 5 bases, with 12 bases left in between. CDR3 length: 13 amino acids. The germline V gene encodes CDR1 DFQATT and CDR2 SNEGSKA (reference sequence). The CDR3 loop reads CSARRDSRETQYF. For the CDR3, the DNA is TGCAGTGCTAGAAGGGACTCAAGGGAGACCCAGTACTTC.

This chain uses TRBV12-3 or TRBV12-4 with TRBJ2-3, with TRBD2 matching over 8 bases. The CDR3 totals 14 residues. The V segment lost 6 bases and the J segment 8 bases; nucleotides outside the gene matches: 10. This chain's CDR3 is CASSSTSVTGTQYF. The CDR3 region has the DNA TGTGCCAGCAGCTCGACTAGCGTAACCGGTACGCAGTATTTT.

This clonotype was observed many times. V is TRBV25-1 and J is TRBJ1-5; a weak D match, TRBD1 (6 bases). The CDR3 loop spans 14 amino acids. V was trimmed by 3 bases and J by 5 bases, leaving 11 bases between them. CDR1 and CDR2 from the germline V gene are MGHDK and SYGVNS. The CDR3 sequence is CASSETGGDQPQHF. Here the CDR3 DNA reads TGTGCCAGCAGTGAGACAGGTGGGGATCAGCCCCAGCATTTT. The variable domain in full, with the rest retrieved from reference TRBV25-1 and TRBJ1-5, is EADIYQTPRYLVIGTGKKITLECSQTMGHDKMYWYQQDPGMELHLIHYSYGVNSTEKGDLSSESTVSRIRTEHFPLTLESARPSHTSQYLCASSETGGDQPQHFGDGTRLSIL.

This clonotype showed up many times. The rearrangement joins TRBV12-3 or TRBV12-4 to TRBJ2-2; D gene unclear. The CDR3 has 12 amino acids. With 7 bases removed from V and 8 bases from J, the gap between germline ends came to 11 bases. This CDR3 is CASTVVGGELFF. In nucleotides, the CDR3 is TGTGCCAGCACCGTGGTAGGAGGGGAGCTGTTTTTT.

At least ten counts were recorded for this clonotype. The chain carries TRBV28 and TRBJ2-5, with D maybe TRBD1 (5 bases). The CDR3 consists of 12 residues. V was trimmed by 6 bases and J by 2 bases, leaving 7 bases between them. Per germline, CDR1 MDHEN and CDR2 SYDVKM. Here the CDR3 reads CASRTEQETQYF. The CDR3 DNA reads TGTGCCAGCAGGACAGAGCAAGAGACCCAGTACTTC.